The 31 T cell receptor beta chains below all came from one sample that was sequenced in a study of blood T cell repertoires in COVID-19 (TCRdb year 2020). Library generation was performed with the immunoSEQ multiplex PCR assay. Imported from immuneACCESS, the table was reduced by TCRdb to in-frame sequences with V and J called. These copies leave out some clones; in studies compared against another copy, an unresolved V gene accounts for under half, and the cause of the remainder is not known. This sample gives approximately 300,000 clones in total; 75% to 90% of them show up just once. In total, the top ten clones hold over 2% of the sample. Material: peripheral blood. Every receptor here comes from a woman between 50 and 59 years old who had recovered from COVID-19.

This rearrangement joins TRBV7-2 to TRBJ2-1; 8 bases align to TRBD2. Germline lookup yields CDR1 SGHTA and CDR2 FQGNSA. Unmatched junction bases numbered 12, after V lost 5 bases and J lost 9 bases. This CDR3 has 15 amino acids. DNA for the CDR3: TGTGCCAGCAGCACAAGCGGGACCCGGGGGGGTGAGCAGTTCTTC. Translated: CASSTSGTRGGEQFF.

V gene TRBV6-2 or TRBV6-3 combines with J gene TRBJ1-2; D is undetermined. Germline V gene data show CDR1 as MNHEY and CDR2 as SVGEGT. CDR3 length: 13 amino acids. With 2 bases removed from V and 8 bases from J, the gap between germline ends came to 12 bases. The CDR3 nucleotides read TGTGCCAGCAGTTACGCCGAAGAAGAGGGCTACACCTTC. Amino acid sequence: CASSYAEEEGYTF.

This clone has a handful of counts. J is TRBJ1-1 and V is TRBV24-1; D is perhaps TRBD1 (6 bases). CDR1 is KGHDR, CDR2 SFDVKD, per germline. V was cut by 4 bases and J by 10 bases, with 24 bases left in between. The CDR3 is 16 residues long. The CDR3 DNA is TGTGCCACCAGTGACCGAGGACGGGACAACTCTTTCGGAGCTTTCTTT. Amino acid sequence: CATSDRGRDNSFGAFF.

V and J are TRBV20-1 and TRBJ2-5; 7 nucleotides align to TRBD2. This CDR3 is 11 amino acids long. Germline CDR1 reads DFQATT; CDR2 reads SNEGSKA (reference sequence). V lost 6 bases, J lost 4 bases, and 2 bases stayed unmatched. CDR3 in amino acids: CSARTRETQYF. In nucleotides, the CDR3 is TGCAGTGCAAGGACTAGAGAGACCCAGTACTTC.

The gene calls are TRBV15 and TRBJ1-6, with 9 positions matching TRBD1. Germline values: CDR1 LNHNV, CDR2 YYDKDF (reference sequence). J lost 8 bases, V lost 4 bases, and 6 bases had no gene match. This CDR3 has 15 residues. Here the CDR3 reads CATSTQRTGDSPLHF. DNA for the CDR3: TGTGCCACCAGCACGCAGAGGACAGGGGATTCACCCCTCCACTTT.

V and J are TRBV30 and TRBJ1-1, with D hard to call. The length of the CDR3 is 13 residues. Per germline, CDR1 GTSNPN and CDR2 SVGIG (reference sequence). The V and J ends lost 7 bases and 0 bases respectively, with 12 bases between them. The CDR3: CALRSHLNTEAFF. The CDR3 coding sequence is TGTGCCTTGCGGTCCCATTTGAACACTGAAGCTTTCTTT.

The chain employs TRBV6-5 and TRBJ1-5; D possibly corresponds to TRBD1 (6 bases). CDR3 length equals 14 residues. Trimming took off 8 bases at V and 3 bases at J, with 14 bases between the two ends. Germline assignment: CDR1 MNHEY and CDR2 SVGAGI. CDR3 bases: TGTGCCAGCTCAGGGGAAGTAGTCAATCAGCCCCAGCATTTT. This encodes CASSGEVVNQPQHF.

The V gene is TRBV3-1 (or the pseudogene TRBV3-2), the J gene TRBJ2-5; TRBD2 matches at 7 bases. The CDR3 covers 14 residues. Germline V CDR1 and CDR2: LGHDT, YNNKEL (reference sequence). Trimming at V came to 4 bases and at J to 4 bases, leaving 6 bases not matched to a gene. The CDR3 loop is CASSPWGGAETQYF. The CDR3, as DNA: TGTGCCAGCAGCCCATGGGGGGGTGCAGAGACCCAGTACTTC.

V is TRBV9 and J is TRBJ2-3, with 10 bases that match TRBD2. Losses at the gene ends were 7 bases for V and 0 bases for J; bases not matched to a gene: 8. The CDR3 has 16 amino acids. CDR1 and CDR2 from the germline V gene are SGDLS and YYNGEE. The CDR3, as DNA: TGTGCCAGCGGGAGACTAGCGGGTATTAGCACAGATACGCAGTATTTT. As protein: CASGRLAGISTDTQYF.

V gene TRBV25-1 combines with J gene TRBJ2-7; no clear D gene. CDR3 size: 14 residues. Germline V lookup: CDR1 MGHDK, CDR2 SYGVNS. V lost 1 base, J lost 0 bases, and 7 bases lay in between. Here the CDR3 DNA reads TGTGCCAGCAGTGAATCAGGTTCCTCCTACGAGCAGTACTTC. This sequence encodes CASSESGSSYEQYF.

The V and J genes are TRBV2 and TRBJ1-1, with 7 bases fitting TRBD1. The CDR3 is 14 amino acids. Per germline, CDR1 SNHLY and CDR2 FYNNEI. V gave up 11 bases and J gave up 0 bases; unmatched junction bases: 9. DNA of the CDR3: TGTGCCCTTCAGGCAGGGGGTCTGAACACTGAAGCTTTCTTT. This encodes CALQAGGLNTEAFF.

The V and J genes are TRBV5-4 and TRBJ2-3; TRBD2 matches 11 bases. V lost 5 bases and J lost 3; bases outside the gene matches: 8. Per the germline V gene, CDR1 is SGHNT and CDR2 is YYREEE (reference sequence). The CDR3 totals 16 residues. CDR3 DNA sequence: TGTGCCAGCAGTATTAGCGGGGGGGCCGGGACAGATACGCAGTATTTT. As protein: CASSISGGAGTDTQYF.

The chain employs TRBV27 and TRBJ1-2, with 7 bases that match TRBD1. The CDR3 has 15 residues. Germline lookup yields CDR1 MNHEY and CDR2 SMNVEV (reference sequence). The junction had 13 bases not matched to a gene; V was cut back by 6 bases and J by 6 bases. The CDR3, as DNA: TGTGCCAGCAGCCAAAGAGGGGGCGCCCCGGATGGCTACACCTTC. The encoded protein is CASSQRGGAPDGYTF.

CDR3 in amino acids: CAWSVLSGGRDTQYF. CDR3 DNA: TGTGCCTGGAGTGTACTTAGCGGGGGGAGGGATACGCAGTATTTT. The chain carries TRBV30 and TRBJ2-3, with TRBD2 identical over 10 bases. V shed 0 bases and J 6 bases; nucleotides not matched to a gene: 6. The CDR3 spans 15 residues. Looked up from germline, CDR1 is GTSNPN and CDR2 is SVGIG (reference sequence).

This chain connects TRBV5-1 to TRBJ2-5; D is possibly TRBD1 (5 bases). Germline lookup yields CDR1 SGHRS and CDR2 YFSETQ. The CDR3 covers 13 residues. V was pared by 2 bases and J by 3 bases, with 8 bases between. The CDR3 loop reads CASSLAGKETQYF. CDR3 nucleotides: TGCGCCAGCAGCTTAGCAGGGAAAGAGACCCAGTACTTC.

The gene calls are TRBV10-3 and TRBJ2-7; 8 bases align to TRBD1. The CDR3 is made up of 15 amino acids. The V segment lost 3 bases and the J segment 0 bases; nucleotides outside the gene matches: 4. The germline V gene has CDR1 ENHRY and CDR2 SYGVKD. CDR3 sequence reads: CAISDSDRVSYEQYF. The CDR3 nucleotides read TGTGCCATCAGTGACTCGGACAGGGTCTCCTACGAGCAGTACTTC.

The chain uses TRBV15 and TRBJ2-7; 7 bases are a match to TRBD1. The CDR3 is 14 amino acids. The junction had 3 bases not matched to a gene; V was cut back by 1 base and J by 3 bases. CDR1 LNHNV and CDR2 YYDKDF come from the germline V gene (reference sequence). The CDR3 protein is CATSRGRDSYEQYF. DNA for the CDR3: TGTGCCACCAGCAGAGGTAGGGACAGCTACGAGCAGTACTTC.

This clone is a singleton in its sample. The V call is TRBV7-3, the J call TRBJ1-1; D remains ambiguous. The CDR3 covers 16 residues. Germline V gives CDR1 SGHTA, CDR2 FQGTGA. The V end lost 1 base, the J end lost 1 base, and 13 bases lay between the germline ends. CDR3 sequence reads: CASSLILRGSNTEAFF. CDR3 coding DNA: TGTGCCAGCAGCTTAATCTTACGGGGATCGAACACTGAAGCTTTCTTT.

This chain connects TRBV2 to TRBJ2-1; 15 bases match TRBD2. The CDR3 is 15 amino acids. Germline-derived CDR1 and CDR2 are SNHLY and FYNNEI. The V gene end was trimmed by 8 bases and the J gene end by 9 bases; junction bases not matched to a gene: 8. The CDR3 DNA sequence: TGTGCCAGCCAAGGGACTAGCGGGAGGAATGCTGAGCAGTTCTTC. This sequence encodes CASQGTSGRNAEQFF.

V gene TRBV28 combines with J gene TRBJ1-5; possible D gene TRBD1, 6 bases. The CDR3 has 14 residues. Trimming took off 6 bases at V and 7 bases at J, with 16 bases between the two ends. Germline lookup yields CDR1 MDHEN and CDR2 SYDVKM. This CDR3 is CASRRATGLQPQHF. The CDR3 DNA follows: TGTGCCAGCAGAAGAGCGACAGGCTTACAGCCCCAGCATTTT.

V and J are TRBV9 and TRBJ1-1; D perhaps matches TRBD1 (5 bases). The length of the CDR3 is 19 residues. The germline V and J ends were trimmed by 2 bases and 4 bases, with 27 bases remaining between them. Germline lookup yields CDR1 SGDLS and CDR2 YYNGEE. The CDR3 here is CASSVARDFVAVRGTEAFF. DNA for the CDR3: TGTGCCAGCAGCGTCGCAAGGGACTTTGTTGCCGTGCGGGGCACTGAAGCTTTCTTT. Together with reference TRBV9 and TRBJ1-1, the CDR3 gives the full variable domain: DSGVTQTPKHLITATGQRVTLRCSPRSGDLSVYWYQQSLDQGLQFLIQYYNGEERAKGNILERFSAQQFPDLHSELNLSSLELGDSALYFCASSVARDFVAVRGTEAFFGQGTRLTVV.

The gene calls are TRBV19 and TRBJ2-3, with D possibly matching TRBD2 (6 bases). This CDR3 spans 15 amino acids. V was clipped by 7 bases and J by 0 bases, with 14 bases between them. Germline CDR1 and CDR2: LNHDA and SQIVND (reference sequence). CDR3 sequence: CASTPGVSSTDTQYF. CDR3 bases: TGTGCCAGTACCCCGGGGGTTTCTAGCACAGATACGCAGTATTTT. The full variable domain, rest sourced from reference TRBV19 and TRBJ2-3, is DGGITQSPKYLFRKEGQNVTLSCEQNLNHDAMYWYRQDPGQGLRLIYYSQIVNDFQKGDIAEGYSVSREKKESFPLTVTSAQKNPTAFYLCASTPGVSSTDTQYFGPGTRLTVL.

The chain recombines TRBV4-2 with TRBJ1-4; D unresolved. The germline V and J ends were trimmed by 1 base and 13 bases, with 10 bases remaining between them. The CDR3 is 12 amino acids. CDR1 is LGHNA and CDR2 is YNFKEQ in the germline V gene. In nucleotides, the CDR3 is TGTGCCAGCAGCCAAGGGGAGGGATCACTGTTTTTT. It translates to CASSQGEGSLFF.

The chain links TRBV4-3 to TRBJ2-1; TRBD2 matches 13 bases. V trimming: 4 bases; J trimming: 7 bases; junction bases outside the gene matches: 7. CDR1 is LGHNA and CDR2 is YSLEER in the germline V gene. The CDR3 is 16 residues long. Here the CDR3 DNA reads TGCGCCAGCAGCCCTAGACCGGGACTAGCGGGAAATGAGCAGTTCTTC. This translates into CASSPRPGLAGNEQFF.

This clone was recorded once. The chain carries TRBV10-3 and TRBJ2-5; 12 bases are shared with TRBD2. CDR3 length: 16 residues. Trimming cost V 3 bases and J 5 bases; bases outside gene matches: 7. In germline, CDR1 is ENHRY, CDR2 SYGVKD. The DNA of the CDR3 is TGTGCCATCAGTGACGCTAGCGGGGGGGCCGAGGAGACCCAGTACTTC. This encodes CAISDASGGAEETQYF.

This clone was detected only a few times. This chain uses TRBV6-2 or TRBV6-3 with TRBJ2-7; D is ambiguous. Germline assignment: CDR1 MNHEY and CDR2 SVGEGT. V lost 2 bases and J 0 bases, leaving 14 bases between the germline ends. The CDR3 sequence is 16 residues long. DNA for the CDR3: TGTGCCAGCAGTTACGTATCCTTCAAGAGCTCCTACGAGCAGTACTTC. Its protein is CASSYVSFKSSYEQYF.

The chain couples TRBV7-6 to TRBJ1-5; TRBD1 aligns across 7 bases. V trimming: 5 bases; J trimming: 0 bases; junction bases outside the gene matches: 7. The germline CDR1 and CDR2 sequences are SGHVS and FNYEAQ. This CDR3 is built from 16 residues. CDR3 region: CASSLLGTASNQPQHF. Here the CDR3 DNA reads TGTGCCAGCAGCCTCCTCGGGACAGCTAGCAATCAGCCCCAGCATTTT.

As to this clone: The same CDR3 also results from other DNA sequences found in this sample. Here the CDR3 DNA reads TGTGCCAGCAGCTTAGGAGCGGGGGGCCCCACAGATACGCAGTATTTT. This codes for CASSLGAGGPTDTQYF. V is TRBV11-2 and J is TRBJ2-3; 9 bases line up with TRBD2. The CDR3 has 16 residues. CDR1 is SGHAT, CDR2 FQNNGV, per germline. V shed 1 base and J 2 bases; nucleotides not matched to a gene: 4.

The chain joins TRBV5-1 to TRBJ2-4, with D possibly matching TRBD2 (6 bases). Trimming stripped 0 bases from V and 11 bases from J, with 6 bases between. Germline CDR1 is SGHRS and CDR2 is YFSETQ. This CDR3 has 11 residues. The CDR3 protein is CASSLGGVQYF. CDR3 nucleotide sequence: TGCGCCAGCAGCTTGGGCGGGGTTCAGTACTTC.

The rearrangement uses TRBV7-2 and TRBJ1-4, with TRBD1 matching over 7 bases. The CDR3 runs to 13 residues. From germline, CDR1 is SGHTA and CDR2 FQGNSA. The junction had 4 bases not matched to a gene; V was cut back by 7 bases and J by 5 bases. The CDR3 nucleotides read TGTGCCAGCACCGCGGGACAGAATGAAAAACTGTTTTTT. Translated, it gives CASTAGQNEKLFF.

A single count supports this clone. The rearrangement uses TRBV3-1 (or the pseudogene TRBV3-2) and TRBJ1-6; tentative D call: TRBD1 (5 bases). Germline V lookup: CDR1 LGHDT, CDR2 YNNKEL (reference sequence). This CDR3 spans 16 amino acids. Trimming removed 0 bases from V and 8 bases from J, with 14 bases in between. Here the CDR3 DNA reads TGTGCCAGCAGCCAAGAAGTAGGCAGGGTAGATTCACCCCTCCACTTT. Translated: CASSQEVGRVDSPLHF.